What follows is one T cell receptor (beta chain) and its context. As yet, its antigen is unknown. The sample belongs to a study of CD8+ T cells in alopecia areata. About the research overall: Patients received oral tofacitinib, 5 to 10 mg twice daily, for moderate-to-severe alopecia areata. Overall study results and limits: Normal scalp showed lower clonality than lesional scalp, especially alopecia totalis/universalis.

Patients with alopecia areata provided lesional scalp punch biopsies as well as peripheral blood. Researchers picked out CD4+ and CD8+ T cells from PBMCs by sorting. CDR1 is SGHVS and CDR2 is FNYEAQ in the germline V gene. Trimming stripped 0 bases from V and 7 bases from J, with 12 bases between. The length of the CDR3 is 14 residues. In each case, RNA was isolated and then reverse transcribed into cDNA as the sequencing template. Sequenced by immunoSEQ multiplex PCR; TCRdb stores in-frame clones only, minus some. The sample records over 200,000 clones, around 62% being singletons. This chain links TRBV7-6 with TRBJ1-2; the D gene is possibly TRBD1 (5 bases). This receptor was identified in a human donor with alopecia areata. The input for sequencing was CD4+ T cells sorted from blood, taken at week 0. The CDR3 nucleotides read TGTGCCAGCAGCTTAGCGCAGTCAAGGGGTGGCTACACCTTC. Amino acid sequence: CASSLAQSRGGYTF.